A single sample gave rise to the 6 T cell receptor beta chains below, sequenced in a study of prognosis after radiotherapy for stage I lung cancer. From genomic DNA, TCR beta CDR3 was amplified by two-round multiplex PCR. Primers targeting each individual TRBV and TRBJ gene were applied in first-round PCR. TCRdb reanalysed the multiplex PCR reads using MiXCR and keeps one entry per CDR3 protein. Among 15,000 to 20,000 distinct CDR3 sequences, 40% to 55% were seen once, and the ten largest hold 30% to 35%. The specimen was PBMCs, collected before or after stereotactic body radiation therapy (not recorded which). Every receptor here comes from a donor at least 50 years old with non-small cell lung cancer.

This clonotype was observed a few times. This chain uses TRBV18 with TRBJ2-7; D not certain. CDR3 size: 15 residues. The V gene lost 1 base and the J gene lost 2 bases, with 12 bases spanning the gap. Germline V gene lookup returns CDR1 KGHSH and CDR2 LQKENI. The CDR3 DNA reads as TGTGCCAGCTCACCACATGAGGTATCCCCCTACGAGCAGTACTTC. Encoded protein: CASSPHEVSPYEQYF. The variable domain in full, with the rest retrieved from reference TRBV18 and TRBJ2-7, is NAGVMQNPRHLVRRRGQEARLRCSPMKGHSHVYWYRQLPEEGLKFMVYLQKENIIDESGMPKERFSAEFPKEGPSILRIQQVVRGDSAAYFCASSPHEVSPYEQYFGPGTRLTVT.

Comment on this clonotype: Since a far larger clone is one base different, this is likely a read error. The V call is TRBV28, the J call TRBJ2-7; 9 nucleotides line up with TRBD1. The V gene end was trimmed by 7 bases and the J gene end by 4 bases; junction bases not matched to a gene: 11. The CDR3 is 15 amino acids. Germline CDR1 and CDR2: MDHEN and SYDVKM. CDR3 loop: CASKRGGTGQYEQYF. The CDR3 region has the DNA TGTGCCAGCAAGAGGGGGGGGACAGGGCAGTACGAGCAGTACTTC.

This clonotype was observed once. Likely a read error: the CDR3 ends without its conserved phenylalanine or tryptophan. This chain uses TRBV5-1 with TRBJ2-5; D unclear. Germline CDR1 is SGHRS and CDR2 is YFSETQ. The CDR3 is made up of 14 amino acids. The V and J ends lost 6 bases and 4 bases respectively, with 16 bases between them. The CDR3 coding sequence is TGCGCCAGCACCCCCCCCAGGTCCGGAGAGACCCAGTACTCC. Translating it yields CASTPPRSGETQYS.

Details on this clonotype: This likely traces to a read error, being one base from a far larger clone. For the CDR3, the DNA is TGTGCCAGCATCGCGTCGCCAGGGGGAGATACGCAGTATTTT. It specifies CASIASPGGDTQYF. The V gene is TRBV7-2, the J gene TRBJ2-3; the match to TRBD1 covers 7 bases. Germline CDR1 is SGHTA and CDR2 is FQGNSA. Trimming removed 7 bases from V and 5 bases from J; junction bases left unmatched: 9. The CDR3 spans 14 residues.

This clonotype was counted ten times or more. The chain links TRBV19 to TRBJ2-2; D tentatively fits TRBD1 or TRBD2 (5 bases each). Deletions cut 2 bases from V and 2 bases from J, with 12 bases between. Germline lookup yields CDR1 LNHDA and CDR2 SQIVND (reference sequence). This CDR3 has 16 amino acids. In DNA form, the CDR3 reads TGTGCCAGTAGTATATTGGGGACGGTAAACACCGGGGAGCTGTTTTTT. This encodes CASSILGTVNTGELFF. Together with reference TRBV19 and TRBJ2-2, the CDR3 gives the full variable domain: DGGITQSPKYLFRKEGQNVTLSCEQNLNHDAMYWYRQDPGQGLRLIYYSQIVNDFQKGDIAEGYSVSREKKESFPLTVTSAQKNPTAFYLCASSILGTVNTGELFFGEGSRLTVL.

As DNA, the CDR3 is TGTGCCAGCAGTCCTAGGCACTACAATGAGCAGTTCTTC. Protein product: CASSPRHYNEQFF. The V gene is TRBV6-1, the J gene TRBJ2-1, with D unresolved. The CDR3 is made up of 13 amino acids. Germline V CDR1 and CDR2: MNHNS, SASEGT. V was pared by 5 bases and J by 3 bases, with 8 bases between.